This is a list of T cell receptor beta chains from one sample in a study of blood T cell repertoires in COVID-19. Method: immunoSEQ multiplex PCR; TCRdb's copy keeps in-frame clones and lacks some. Of about 100,000 clones detected, more than 75% appear once; the ten largest clones hold about 13%. Sample: peripheral blood. All receptors come from a human donor in a cohort sampled during active COVID-19. Each CDR3 is given with its conserved first and last residue. Each record gives: V gene, D gene, J gene, CDR3 length, clone size, CDR3 protein, CDR3 DNA. The D gene is left open where the match is weak. Some rows mark clone size as missing; the rest say once, few, many or name a class of expanded clone.

v_call: TRBV5-1
d_call: TRBD2
j_call: TRBJ2-5
cdr3_length: 15
clone_size: .
cdr3_aa: CASSSQRAGGETQYF
cdr3_nt: TGCGCCAGCAGCTCCCAAAGGGCGGGGGGTGAGACCCAGTACTTC

v_call: TRBV3-1/TRBV3-2
d_call: TRBD2
j_call: TRBJ2-1
cdr3_length: 16
clone_size: .
cdr3_aa: CASSQEPSGGWNEQFF
cdr3_nt: TGTGCCAGCAGCCAAGAGCCTAGCGGGGGGTGGAATGAGCAGTTCTTC

v_call: TRBV2
d_call: TRBD1
j_call: TRBJ2-7
cdr3_length: 15
clone_size: .
cdr3_aa: CASTGLTGISYEQYF
cdr3_nt: TGTGCCAGCACGGGCCTGACAGGGATTTCCTACGAGCAGTACTTC

v_call: TRBV19
d_call: .
j_call: TRBJ1-5
cdr3_length: 15
clone_size: .
cdr3_aa: CASSGPGSGNQPQHF
cdr3_nt: TGTGCCAGTAGTGGTCCAGGTTCGGGCAATCAGCCCCAGCATTTT

v_call: TRBV19
d_call: TRBD1
j_call: TRBJ1-5
cdr3_length: 16
clone_size: few
cdr3_aa: CASSITRTGRGQPQHF
cdr3_nt: TGTGCCAGTAGTATCACCCGGACAGGCCGGGGCCAGCCCCAGCATTTT

v_call: TRBV6-2/TRBV6-3
d_call: .
j_call: TRBJ1-6
cdr3_length: 14
clone_size: .
cdr3_aa: CASSYGQFNSPLHF
cdr3_nt: TGTGCCAGCAGTTACGGGCAGTTCAATTCACCCCTCCACTTT

v_call: TRBV7-2
d_call: .
j_call: TRBJ2-5
cdr3_length: 15
clone_size: .
cdr3_aa: CASSPMPSRVETQYF
cdr3_nt: TGTGCCAGCAGCCCTATGCCTAGCCGGGTCGAGACCCAGTACTTC

v_call: TRBV18
d_call: .
j_call: TRBJ2-3
cdr3_length: 15
clone_size: .
cdr3_aa: CASSHQWGEADTQYF
cdr3_nt: TGTGCCAGCTCACACCAGTGGGGGGAGGCAGATACGCAGTATTTT

v_call: TRBV15
d_call: TRBD1
j_call: TRBJ2-5
cdr3_length: 16
clone_size: .
cdr3_aa: CATSSERDSFKETQYF
cdr3_nt: TGTGCCACCAGCAGCGAAAGGGACAGTTTTAAAGAGACCCAGTACTTC

v_call: TRBV11-3
d_call: TRBD1
j_call: TRBJ2-3
cdr3_length: 12
clone_size: .
cdr3_aa: CASSSGQGPQYF
cdr3_nt: TGTGCCAGCAGCTCCGGACAGGGGCCGCAGTATTTT

v_call: TRBV18
d_call: .
j_call: TRBJ2-3
cdr3_length: 16
clone_size: once
cdr3_aa: CASSPNKGGPTDTQYF
cdr3_nt: TGTGCCAGCTCACCGAATAAGGGGGGGCCAACAGATACGCAGTATTTT

v_call: TRBV18
d_call: TRBD1
j_call: TRBJ1-1
cdr3_length: 16
clone_size: .
cdr3_aa: CASSPLSGQGISEAFF
cdr3_nt: TGTGCCAGCTCACCACTTTCGGGACAGGGGATCTCTGAAGCTTTCTTT

v_call: TRBV5-1
d_call: .
j_call: TRBJ2-2
cdr3_length: 14
clone_size: .
cdr3_aa: CASSSGPNTGELFF
cdr3_nt: TGCGCCAGCAGTAGCGGCCCGAACACCGGGGAGCTGTTTTTT

v_call: TRBV5-4
d_call: .
j_call: TRBJ2-3
cdr3_length: 18
clone_size: .
cdr3_aa: CASSPGSGAYRTKDTQYF
cdr3_nt: TGTGCCAGCAGCCCCGGATCGGGCGCCTATCGGACTAAGGATACGCAGTATTTT